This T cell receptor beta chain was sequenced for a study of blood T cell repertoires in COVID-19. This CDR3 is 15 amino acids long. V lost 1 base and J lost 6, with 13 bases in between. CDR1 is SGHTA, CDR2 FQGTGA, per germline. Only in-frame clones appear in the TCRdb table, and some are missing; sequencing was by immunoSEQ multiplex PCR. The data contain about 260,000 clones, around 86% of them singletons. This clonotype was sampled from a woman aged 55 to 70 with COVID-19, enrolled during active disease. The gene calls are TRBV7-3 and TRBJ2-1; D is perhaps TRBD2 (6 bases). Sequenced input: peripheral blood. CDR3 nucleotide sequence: TGTGCCAGCAGCTTAATGCCCCTAGCGCCCAATGAGCAGTTCTTC. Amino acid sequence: CASSLMPLAPNEQFF. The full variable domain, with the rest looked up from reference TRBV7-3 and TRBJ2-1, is GAGVSQTPSNKVTEKGKYVELRCDPISGHTALYWYRQSLGQGPEFLIYFQGTGAADDSGLPNDRFFAVRPEGSVSTLKIQRTERGDSAVYLCASSLMPLAPNEQFFGPGTRLTVL.